This record looks at one TCR beta chain sequence and its context. Its matching antigen is unknown. The sample is drawn from a study of T cell repertoires in cytomegalovirus infection. Study-wide context: Public TCR beta signature analysis indicated the presence of both CMV infection and matching HLA type.

TCRdb itself ran the reads through MiXCR, one entry per CDR3 protein. The sample consists of 360,000 or so distinct CDR3 sequences, roughly 36% of them appearing once. Unmatched junction bases numbered 20, after V lost 4 bases and J lost 5 bases. CDR1 is SGHNT and CDR2 is YYREEE in the germline V gene (reference sequence). The CDR3 loop spans 19 amino acids. The starting material was cultured PBMCs, obtained from culture after CMV antigen stimulation. The clonotype comes from a human donor in good health (CMV status not recorded). Some clones in this sample may be carry-over from other donors' samples. The J gene is TRBJ2-5, the V gene TRBV5-4, with 10 bases matching TRBD2. CDR3 sequence (DNA): TGTGCCAGCAGCGGGGGATCTAGCGGGAGTAATGGGTTTCGCGAGACCCAGTACTTC. Translation: CASSGGSSGSNGFRETQYF.